The T cell receptor (beta chain) under discussion was sequenced for a study of cytomegalovirus exposure and HLA in healthy donors. Both 60 Vbeta primers and 13 Jbeta primers went into the PCR. TCRdb's table, derived via immunoSEQ multiplex PCR, lists solely in-frame clones and lacks some. This sample has about 200,000 clones; more than 75% occur once, and the top ten carry about 3.5%. In the case of this clone: Its antigen remains unknown.

Study outcomes and limitations: For most subjects, TCR beta sequences were reported to predict HLA-A and HLA-B alleles with accuracy.

The CDR3 extends over 13 amino acids. The V and J ends lost 8 bases and 4 bases, in that order; junction bases with no gene match: 4. Germline CDR1 reads MNHNS; CDR2 reads SASEGT. Sequencing input: PBMCs. The sequence was obtained from a man between 40 and 49 years old in good health and CMV-seropositive. V gene TRBV6-1 combines with J gene TRBJ1-5; TRBD1 aligns across 8 bases. In DNA, the CDR3 is TGTGCCAGCTTGGACAGGGCTAATCAGCCCCAGCATTTT. Its protein is CASLDRANQPQHF.